Sequencing of this T cell receptor (beta chain) was carried out in a study of robustness of blood B and T cell sequencing (dated by TCRdb to the late 2010s). Context from the whole study: The goal of the study was to find out how much peripheral blood is required to reliably describe the TCRbeta and IgG repertoires of an individual. TCRbeta and IgG repertoires were quantified in each of the ten independently drawn blood samples. For technical replicates, two replicate TCRbeta cDNA libraries were prepared from one shared RNA pool that came from a single 10 ml draw. What the work shows at the level of the full study, not this receptor alone: The TCRbeta rarefaction curves did not fully level off, which suggests either under-sequencing or many low-abundance clonotypes. Combining 3 or 4 tubes (roughly 29-40 ml blood) brought coverage of the top 10,000 TCRbeta clonotypes close to saturation. Evidence of cross-contamination, likely resulting from batch processing, was observed in one pair of TCRbeta libraries, and the UMI-sequence pairs shared between the two libraries were removed. Immediate fractionation was required for EDTA tubes, so the use of EDTA tubes in multi-site collections was limited. Pooling tubes did not increase the overlap of rare TCRbeta clonotypes, which implies that much larger blood volumes would be needed to capture rare TCRbeta clonotypes. Every single 10 ml sample contained the 1,000 most abundant TCRbeta clonotypes from the pooled draws. When technical replicate libraries were compared, nearly 95% of the top 10,000 TCRbeta clonotypes in one library also turned up in the other.

Libraries were made using PCR. Instrument on record: Illumina MiSeq. SMARTScribe reverse transcriptase and a 5' template-switch oligo, by which a universal priming site was added, were used for cDNA synthesis. Each cDNA molecule was tagged by a 12-nucleotide random unique molecular identifier (UMI) carried on the template-switch oligo. During reverse transcription, chain-specific reverse primers targeted TCRbeta transcripts. Uracil DNA glycosylase treatment removed residual template-switch adapters, and cDNA was purified with a Qiagen MinElute kit. For the first PCR, KAPA HiFi HotStart ReadyMix was used for about 24 cycles, with amplification split across four 50 ul reactions containing step-out primers. Before further amplification, first-round PCR products were gel-purified. Illumina Nextera adapters were attached in a second roughly 8-cycle PCR, after which libraries were purified and pooled. A 50-nucleotide 5' read captured the UMI barcode for each TCRbeta molecule. The paper's processing steps were these. The MIGEC toolkit was used to group reads by UMI into consensus reads. Final reads were produced by merging forward and reverse consensus reads with PEAR. A custom decontamination script removed identical UMI-sequence pairs shared across libraries, treating them as cross-sample contamination. MIGMAP, a wrapper around IgBLAST, was used to carry out V(D)J assignment and CDR3 extraction. TCR clonotypes were defined by identical V gene, J gene and CDR3 amino acid sequence, and CDR1 and CDR2 were left unsequenced. In-frame beta chains were kept once TCRdb had trimmed the public reads at Q25 with fastp and called clones with MiXCR. CDR3 protein duplicates are merged, each entry listing the most common genes and DNA. In this record, the V and J calls reflect TCRdb's handling and not the investigators' own analysis. This sample holds around 1,500 distinct CDR3 sequences; less than 60% were observed only once. The ten most abundant clones make up approximately 44% of the sample.

As for this clonotype: No antigen is known for it. No base-level quality is on record; no much larger clone is a single base apart.

V is reduced by 4 bases and J by 2 bases, leaving a spacing of 20 bases between them. The germline V gene supplies CDR1 KGHDR and CDR2 SFDVKD. Spanning cysteine to phenylalanine, the CDR3 consists of 18 amino acids. The entry retains the CDR3 DNA only, 54 bases that are in frame from base 1. mRNA, which captures expressed receptors, was used instead of genomic DNA for quantification of TCRbeta repertoires. Without cell sorting, buffy coat leukocytes were collected into Trizol, and RNA was extracted using the Direct-zol RNA MiniPrep Plus kit. To separate plasma, buffy coat and red blood cells, EDTA blood tubes were immediately centrifuged at 4 degrees C.

The chain is made from TRBV24-1 and TRBJ1-5; the D gene assignment is ambiguous. Sequencing was done on a sample of peripheral blood. The sequence was collected from a human donor in good health. Read as DNA, the sequence is TGTGCCACCAGTGACTGTGGACCTGAGCGGATATGCAATCAGCCCCAGCATTTT. It translates to CATSDCGPERICNQPQHF.